This is a list of T cell receptor beta chains from one sample in a study of blood T cell repertoires in COVID-19. Assay: immunoSEQ multiplex PCR; the TCRdb copy retains only in-frame clones and omits some. The sample holds approximately 290,000 clones, roughly 90% seen once. Sequencing was carried out using peripheral blood. These receptors originate from a woman aged 30 to 39 with COVID-19, enrolled during active disease. Both conserved end residues are part of each CDR3.

v_gene,CDR3aa
TRBV9,CASSVGDRLNTEAFF
TRBV5-1,CASSFSGWAPQETQYF
TRBV30,CAWKGGSYNEQFF
TRBV4-1,CASSRTTQSGYGYTF
TRBV30,CAWSVQGLGNTIYF
TRBV18,CASSLNSMNTEAFF
TRBV10-1,CASSEGQCSNQPQHF
TRBV5-1,CASSPTGSDSPLHF
TRBV2,CASRAGLNTEAFF
TRBV4-1,CASSPKSSYEQYF
TRBV19,CASSQGGSSGNTIYF
TRBV10-3,CAIRGQEGTEAFF
TRBV7-6,CASSLSLAGPPTYEQYF
TRBV10-3,CATGTGRETQYF
TRBV6-4,CASSDSGGNGYNEQFF
TRBV12-5,CASGGGSVANEQFF
TRBV28,CASSGGAQPQYEQYF
TRBV5-1,CASSQDRGLTEAFF
TRBV2,CASSGTGERNSPLHF
TRBV28,CASSLFWQGEHEQYF
TRBV30,CACPSGSGNTIYF
TRBV20-1,CSASLQGAYEQYF
TRBV28,CASSFRFAVSTDTQYF
TRBV27,CASSLSSPGGHGYTF
TRBV5-1,CASSLSMELEAFF
TRBV12-5,CASGLAQKRERPDTQYF
TRBV19,CASSIAPRDTEAFF
TRBV14,CASSQATDRGLWEQYF
TRBV9,CASSVATTHNEQFF
TRBV6-5,CASRMDRGSNQPQHF
TRBV2,CASSDFGRANTEAFF
TRBV20-1,CSASSSGTIYEQYF
TRBV4-1,CASSPSQLAGGSYEQYF
TRBV6-5,CASSLASGDKIEQYF
TRBV29-1,CSVEAFQRGAFF
TRBV28,CASSFDRGKSGSNQPQHF
TRBV27,CASSEDRGLQPQHF
TRBV18,CASSPDRNSPLHF
TRBV11-2,CASSLSPGSQREQYF
TRBV28,CASSLLERNTIYF
TRBV5-8,CASSSGPPRGSYEQYF
TRBV30,CAWNPGLAGLRSYNEQFF
TRBV12-3/TRBV12-4,CASKTGGGDEQFF
TRBV28,CASSLGTSSYEQYF
TRBV19,CASTSSDRTEAFF
TRBV10-3,CAISESIPGALNEQFF
TRBV7-9,CASSFDSPAFF
TRBV11-2,CASSSEETQYF